This T cell receptor (beta chain) is drawn from a study of radiation and T cells in renal cell carcinoma. CDR3 length equals 11 residues. V shed 11 bases and J shed 0 bases, with 5 bases lying between them. Looked up from germline, CDR1 is WNHNN and CDR2 is SYGVQD (reference sequence). Some clones are missing from TCRdb's copy, which holds only in-frame ones; the method was immunoSEQ multiplex PCR. The table has 150,000 to 200,000 clones, 88% seen once. The time point is: blood 4 weeks post-SBRT, at nephrectomy. Treatment meaning: 15 Gy SBRT to primary tumor, nephrectomy 4 weeks later. The sequence derives from a woman aged 50 to 60 with renal cell carcinoma. This sample comprised blood, obtained from a patient whose treatment included radiotherapy and nephrectomy. The V gene is TRBV10-1, the J gene TRBJ1-3; D unresolved. The CDR3 coding sequence is TGCGCCCCCACCTCTGGAAACACCATATATTTT. It yields the protein CAPTSGNTIYF.